The rows below give T cell receptor beta chains drawn from one sample of a study of cytomegalovirus exposure and HLA in healthy donors. Some clones are missing from TCRdb's copy, which holds only in-frame ones; the method was immunoSEQ multiplex PCR. Its table records tens of thousands of clones. Sequenced material: PBMCs. Receptor source: a man aged 50-60 years in good health and CMV-seronegative. Both conserved end residues are part of each CDR3. D genes are given only for firm matches.

d_gene	v_gene	j_gene	CDR3nt	CDR3aa
NA	TRBV18	TRBJ1-1	TGTGCCAGCTCGCCCACAGAGAACACTGAAGCTTTCTTT	CASSPTENTEAFF
NA	TRBV6-6	TRBJ2-3	TGTGCCAGCAGTTCGGGAAGGAGCACAGATACGCAGTATTTT	CASSSGRSTDTQYF
NA	TRBV11-2	TRBJ2-7	TGTGCCAGCAGCCCCATAAGGAGGGTCGGGGGTTACGAGCAGTACTTC	CASSPIRRVGGYEQYF
NA	TRBV5-8	TRBJ1-2	TGTGCCAGCAGCTTCGGGGAGGGGGGCTACACCTTC	CASSFGEGGYTF
NA	TRBV19	TRBJ2-1	TGTGCCAGTAGTATAACAGGGTTCAAGGGGGTTGAGCAGTTCTTC	CASSITGFKGVEQFF
TRBD1	TRBV28	TRBJ2-7	TGTGCCAGCAGTTCCTCCAGGGACAGCTCCTACGAGCAGTACTTC	CASSSSRDSSYEQYF
NA	TRBV4-1	TRBJ2-5	TGCGCCAGCAGCCGGGACTCCACGGTAGAGACCCAGTACTTC	CASSRDSTVETQYF
NA	TRBV27	TRBJ1-4	TGTGCCAGCAGGCGCTTGACAACTAATGAAAAACTGTTTTTT	CASRRLTTNEKLFF
NA	TRBV7-9	TRBJ1-1	TGTGCCAGCAGCTTAGGAGGGAGGACTGAAGCTTTCTTT	CASSLGGRTEAFF
NA	TRBV6-5	TRBJ1-6	TGTGCCAGCAGTTACAACAGAGCCCCTTATAATTCACCCCTCCACTTT	CASSYNRAPYNSPLHF
NA	TRBV6-5	TRBJ2-3	TGTGCCAGCAGTTACTCGGCCAGGGCGAGCACAGATACGCAGTATTTT	CASSYSARASTDTQYF
TRBD1	TRBV7-9	TRBJ1-6	TGTGCCAGCAGCCCACAGGGGATTTCCTCACCCCTCCACTTT	CASSPQGISSPLHF
NA	TRBV4-2	TRBJ2-5	TGTGCCAGCAGCCAAGATCGCCAGCAAGAGACCCAGTACTTC	CASSQDRQQETQYF
NA	TRBV4-3	TRBJ1-1	TGCGCCAGCAGCCACCGACAGGACCCAAACACTGAAGCTTTCTTT	CASSHRQDPNTEAFF
NA	TRBV30	TRBJ2-5	TGTGCCTGGGACGCCGGGTCAGAGACCCAGTACTTC	CAWDAGSETQYF
NA	TRBV5-4	TRBJ2-7	TGTGCCAGCAGCCGACAGAACTCCTACGAGCAGTACTTC	CASSRQNSYEQYF